The rows below give T cell receptor beta chains drawn from one sample of a study of regulatory T cells in long-lasting Graves disease. Each CDR3 protein is one row after TCRdb ran MiXCR on the multiplex PCR reads. This table holds hundreds of thousands of distinct CDR3 sequences, over 15% found once. This sample also appeared in a second study, on T cells in Graves' hyperthyroidism and ophthalmopathy.

Sequencing was performed on peripheral blood mononuclear cells (PBMCs), taken at new diagnosis, from a patient treated with antithyroid drugs. The source of these receptors is a man aged 35-49 years with Graves disease. The conserved cysteine and the conserved F or W are not part of the CDR3 here.

TRBV20-1,TRBJ1-5,SARQDEVYSNQPQH
TRBV11-3,TRBJ2-5,ASSFGQKQETQY
TRBV18,TRBJ2-3,ASSPDSINTDTQY
TRBV12-3/TRBV12-4,TRBJ1-2,ASSRTGGFYGYT
TRBV24-1,TRBJ2-5,ATSDVRGGQETQY
TRBV4-1,TRBJ1-5,ASSQGQGASSGQPQH
TRBV24-1,TRBJ2-2,ATSDSRLNTGELF
TRBV11-2,TRBJ2-5,ASSPPGQKETQY
TRBV11-3,TRBJ2-1,ASSASTGKGSYNEQF
TRBV20-1,TRBJ2-3,SAILAGGRDTQY
TRBV10-3,TRBJ2-3,AISAPGTDYTQY
TRBV28,TRBJ1-5,ASSETGRASNQPQH
TRBV24-1,TRBJ2-5,ATSGGPGAGEETQY
TRBV5-1,TRBJ2-6,ASRQTGSGANVLT
TRBV4-2,TRBJ2-5,ASSQDFRGGRETQY
TRBV6-4,TRBJ2-3,ASSDGGATDTQY
TRBV5-1,TRBJ2-7,ASSLNHLEQY
TRBV13,TRBJ2-7,ASSFIRGSSYEQY
TRBV7-2,TRBJ2-1,ASSLEGGSYNEQF
TRBV2,TRBJ1-5,ASRVDRGPGQPQH
TRBV7-2,TRBJ2-5,ASSLELAGWETQY
TRBV5-5,TRBJ2-3,ASSLVHDTQY
TRBV5-5,TRBJ2-7,ASSKVGSYEQY
TRBV12-3/TRBV12-4,TRBJ1-2,ASSLAQGFYGYT
TRBV6-1,TRBJ2-7,ASSETEAYEQY
TRBV20-1,TRBJ2-4,SAQPLAGGNIQY